The clone carrying this T cell receptor beta chain was detected a few times. Antigen unknown. CDR3 length: 12 amino acids. Germline V gene lookup returns CDR1 SEHNR and CDR2 FQNEAQ (reference sequence). V was trimmed by 8 bases and J by 5 bases, leaving 10 bases between them. 5'RACE with constant-segment primers built TCRalpha and TCRbeta cDNA libraries with UMIs. TCRdb re-called the 5' RACE reads with MiXCR, one entry per CDR3 protein. The table shows around 310,000 distinct CDR3 sequences, with 13% to 15% occurring only once. The data stem from a study of T-cell memory formation after mild COVID-19. Overall study findings and caveats: CD4+ contracting clones lay mainly in CM and EM, CD8+ ones in EMRA. Contracting clones from day 15 to 85 showed balanced CD4/CD8; later expanders favored CD4+.

Sequencing was performed on PBMCs or a T cell subset sorted from them (not recorded which). The chain joins TRBV7-9 to TRBJ1-5; a weak D match, TRBD1 (5 bases). The receptor was derived from a man aged 18 to 29 who had mild COVID-19 (a few samples of this study predate the infection). Cell type and time point are not known. The CDR3 here is CASGRDDQPQHF. The CDR3 region has the DNA TGTGCCAGCGGCAGGGACGATCAGCCCCAGCATTTT.